The following is a T cell receptor beta chain sequence with its context. Its binding antigen is unknown. Within one base of it there is no much larger clone, and no base qualities were kept. CDR1 and CDR2 were assigned from the germline V gene as MDHEN and SYDVKM. V lost 5 bases and J lost 6 bases; the stretch between them is 16 bases long. From the cysteine up to the phenylalanine, the CDR3 has a length of 14 residues. Of the read, only the CDR3 DNA is kept; its 42 bases are in frame from base 1. Using the deep immunoSEQ assay, TCR CDR3 regions were amplified from genomic DNA by multiplex PCR. For each cell subset, the extracted genomic DNA was distributed evenly across all wells of several immunoSEQ 96-well plates, and each plate served as one replicate. Each replicate PCR for sorted subsets received approximately 200 ng genomic DNA, equal to roughly 33,000 T cell genomes. Purified libraries were quantified with a Qubit 3.0 fluorometer, sized on a Bioanalyzer 2100, and re-quantified with the KAPA Library Quantification kit. Every immunoSEQ 96-well plate was sequenced on a separate single-read 150-cycle Illumina NextSeq 550 flow cell. As for the authors' bioinformatics: Because the immunoSEQ output included only junctional sequences and no quality scores, the filtering could not be the same as the filtering used for full-length reads. Sequences were annotated with PyIR, a Python wrapper for IgBLAST v1.9, and V/J genes and CDR3 were assigned using IMGT germline references. Any read was removed if the V/J assignment was weak (E-value above 1e-6), the CDR3 was missing, or the read contained stop codons, out-of-frame junctions, or ambiguous translated residues. A V3J clonotype was defined by an identical inferred V gene, J gene, and CDR3 amino acid sequence. The percentage overlap between two repertoires was calculated by dividing the number of shared unique clonotypes by the size of the smaller repertoire. Richness of each repertoire was evaluated using RTK rarefaction, the Chao1 estimator, and Recon v2.1 estimates of unobserved clonotypes. For all TCRbeta clonotypes obtained by the gDNA method from several donors, generation probabilities were computed with OLGA. As stored in TCRdb, this immuneACCESS dataset retains in-frame rearrangements with V and J assigned. A fraction of the clones does not appear; measured against another copy, unresolved V genes explain less than half of the discrepancy, and the remainder lacks a known reason. That table furnishes V, J and clone size, whereas the DNA furnished D and trimming. Counted in this sample were around 560,000 clones; 85% to 95% of them appeared once. The ten largest clones represent approximately 0.11% of the sample.

These data come from a study of shared clonotypes between healthy human individuals (dated by TCRdb to the early 2020s). Some background on the complete study: Two women and three men aged 18 to 49 years were included in the cohort. For each donor, CD4 naive and CD4 memory were each given three plates, CD8 naive was given two plates, and CD8 memory was given one plate. To estimate repertoire size and how much clonotypes are shared between individuals, the study performed deep sequencing of blood TCR repertoires from about five healthy adults. Different laboratories and diverse techniques were used to prepare libraries and sequence TCR repertoires, to increase sequencing depth and limit assay-specific biases. Between about 0.8 and 9 billion PBMCs per donor were obtained by leukapheresis. General study outcomes and caveats: Clonotypes shared by all four sorted-subset donors showed higher generation probabilities than non-shared clonotypes. Pairwise subsampling indicated that sequencing depth was expected to affect the degree of clonotype sharing among donors. Naive subsets generally had larger estimated clonotype richness than memory subsets did. Sampling was limited to blood, and TCR repertoires in tissue likely differ from TCR repertoires in blood. Even with the large sequencing depth, rarefaction of the sorted-subset datasets indicated that sequencing was incomplete. Sharing across several donors was observed for around 4.8% of naive CD4, about 3.2% of naive CD8, over 2% of memory CD4, and roughly 0.43% of memory CD8 clonotypes. The small number of donors limited the genetic and exposure-history diversity represented.

CD8 naive samples were CD45RO-negative cells positively selected for CCR7, giving a CD45RA+CCR7+ population that excluded TemRA cells. Healthy HIV-negative adults with no recently reported acute infections or vaccinations were included as donors. All donors were Caucasian adults living in Nashville, Tennessee, USA. Blood was collected by leukapheresis, and PBMCs were isolated by Ficoll-Histopaque density gradient centrifugation and then cryopreserved in liquid nitrogen vapor phase. Analytical flow cytometry was used to check the purity and quantity of each magnetically sorted T cell population. Genomic DNA was isolated from every sorted fraction and measured by UV absorbance on a Nanodrop 2000c.

The clonotype originates from a woman aged 25 to 39 in good health. Sequencing was done on a sample of naive CD8+ T cells sorted from blood. What this sample's cell subset or site label stands for: CD45RA+CCR7+. This chain joins TRBV28 to TRBJ1-2, and possibly TRBD1, on 6 matching bases. The bases read TGTGCCAGCAGTCAATTGGGGGCAGGGAATGGCTACACCTTC. It is translated as CASSQLGAGNGYTF.